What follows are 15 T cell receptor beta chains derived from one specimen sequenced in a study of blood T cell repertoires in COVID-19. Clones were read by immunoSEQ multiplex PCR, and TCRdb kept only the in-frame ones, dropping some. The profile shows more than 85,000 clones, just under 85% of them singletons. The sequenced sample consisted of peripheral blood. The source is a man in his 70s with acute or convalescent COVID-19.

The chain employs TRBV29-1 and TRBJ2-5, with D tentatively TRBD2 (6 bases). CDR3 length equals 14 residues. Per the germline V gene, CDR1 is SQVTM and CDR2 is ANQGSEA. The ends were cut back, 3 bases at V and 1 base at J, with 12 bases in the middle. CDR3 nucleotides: TGCAGCGTTGAGTGGGGGGTCGCCCAAGAGACCCAGTACTTC. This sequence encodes CSVEWGVAQETQYF.

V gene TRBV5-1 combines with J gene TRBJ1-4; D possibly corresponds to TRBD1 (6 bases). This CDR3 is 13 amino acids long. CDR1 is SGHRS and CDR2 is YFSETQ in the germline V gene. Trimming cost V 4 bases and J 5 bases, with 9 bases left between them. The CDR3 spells CASSLGQNEKLFF. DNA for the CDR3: TGCGCCAGCAGCCTAGGACAGAATGAAAAACTGTTTTTT.

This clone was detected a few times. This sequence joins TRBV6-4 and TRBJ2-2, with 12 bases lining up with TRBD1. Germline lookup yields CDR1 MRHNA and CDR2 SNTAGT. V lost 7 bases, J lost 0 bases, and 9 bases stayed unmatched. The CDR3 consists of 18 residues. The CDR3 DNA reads TGTGCCAGCACCCTCCCGGGACAGGGGGCTACGAACACCGGGGAGCTGTTTTTT. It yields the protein CASTLPGQGATNTGELFF.

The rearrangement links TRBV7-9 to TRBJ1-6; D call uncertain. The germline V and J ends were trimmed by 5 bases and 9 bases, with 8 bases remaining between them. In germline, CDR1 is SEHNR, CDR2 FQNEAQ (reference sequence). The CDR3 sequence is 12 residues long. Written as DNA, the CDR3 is TGTGCCAGCAGCGCATGGAGTTCACCCCTCCACTTT. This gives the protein CASSAWSSPLHF.

CDR3 sequence (DNA): TGTGCCAGCAGTTACGCTGATGGTACTGTGAGCTACACCTTC. It codes for CASSYADGTVSYTF. J is TRBJ1-2 and V is TRBV6-6; D ambiguous. V gave up 2 bases and J gave up 9 bases, with 16 bases separating them. The CDR3 is 14 amino acids. The germline gives CDR1 MNHNY, CDR2 SVGAGI (reference sequence).

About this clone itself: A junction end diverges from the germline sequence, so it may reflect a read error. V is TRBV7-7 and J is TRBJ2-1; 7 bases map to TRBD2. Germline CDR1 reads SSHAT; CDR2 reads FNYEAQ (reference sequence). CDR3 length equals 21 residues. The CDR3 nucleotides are TGTGCTAGCAGCCCAGTCTTGCCGAGGTCGGGGAGGGTCTCTACTCACAATGAGCAGTTCTTC. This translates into CASSPVLPRSGRVSTHNEQFF.

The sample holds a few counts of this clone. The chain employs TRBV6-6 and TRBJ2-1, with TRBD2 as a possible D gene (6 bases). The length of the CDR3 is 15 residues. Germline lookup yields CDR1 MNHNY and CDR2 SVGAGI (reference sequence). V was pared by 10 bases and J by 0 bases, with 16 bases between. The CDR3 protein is CATRRWGDSYNEQFF. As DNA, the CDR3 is TGTGCCACTCGCAGGTGGGGGGACTCCTACAATGAGCAGTTCTTC.

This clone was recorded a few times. CDR3 sequence: CAWSAQGLSNQPQHF. The CDR3 region has the DNA TGTGCCTGGAGTGCCCAGGGGCTGAGCAATCAGCCCCAGCATTTT. The rearrangement joins TRBV30 to TRBJ1-5; D perhaps matches TRBD1 (6 bases). V was trimmed by 1 base and J by 1 base, leaving 11 bases between them. The CDR3 is 15 residues long. Germline CDR1 GTSNPN, CDR2 SVGIG (reference sequence).

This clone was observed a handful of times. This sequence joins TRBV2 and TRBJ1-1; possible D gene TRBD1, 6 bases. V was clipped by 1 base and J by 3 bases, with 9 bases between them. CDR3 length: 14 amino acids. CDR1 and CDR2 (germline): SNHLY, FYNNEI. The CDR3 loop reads CASSEGGPDTEAFF. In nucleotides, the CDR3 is TGTGCCAGCAGTGAAGGGGGGCCCGACACTGAAGCTTTCTTT.

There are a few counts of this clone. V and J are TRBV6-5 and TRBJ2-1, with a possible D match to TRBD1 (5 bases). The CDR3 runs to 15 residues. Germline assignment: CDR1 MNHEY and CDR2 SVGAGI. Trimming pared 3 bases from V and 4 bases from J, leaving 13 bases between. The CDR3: CASSYLRTTYNEQFF. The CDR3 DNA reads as TGTGCCAGCAGTTATCTTCGGACAACTTACAATGAGCAGTTCTTC.

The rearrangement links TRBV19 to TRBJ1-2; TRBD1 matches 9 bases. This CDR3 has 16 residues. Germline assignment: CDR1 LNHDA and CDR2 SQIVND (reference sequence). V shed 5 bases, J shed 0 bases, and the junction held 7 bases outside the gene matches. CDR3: CASSSGTGTSNYGYTF. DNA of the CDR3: TGTGCCAGTAGTTCCGGGACAGGGACCTCTAACTATGGCTACACCTTC.

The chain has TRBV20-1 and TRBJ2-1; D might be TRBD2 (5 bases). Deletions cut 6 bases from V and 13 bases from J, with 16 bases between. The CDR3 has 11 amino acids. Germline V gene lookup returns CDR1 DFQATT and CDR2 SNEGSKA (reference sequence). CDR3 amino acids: CSAPTRFGQFF. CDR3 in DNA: TGCAGTGCGCCCACTAGATTCGGTCAGTTCTTC.

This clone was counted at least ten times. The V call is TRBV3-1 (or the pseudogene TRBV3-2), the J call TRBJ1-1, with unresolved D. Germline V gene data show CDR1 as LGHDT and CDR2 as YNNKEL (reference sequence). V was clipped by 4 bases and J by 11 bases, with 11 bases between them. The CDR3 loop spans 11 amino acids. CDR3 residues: CASSRGVIAFF. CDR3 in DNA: TGTGCCAGCAGCCGCGGGGTGATTGCTTTCTTT.

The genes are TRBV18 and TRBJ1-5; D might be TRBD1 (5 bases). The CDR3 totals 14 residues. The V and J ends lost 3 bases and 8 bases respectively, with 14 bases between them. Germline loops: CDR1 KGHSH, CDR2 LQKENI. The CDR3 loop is CASSPGLGGEPQHF. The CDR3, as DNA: TGTGCCAGCTCACCGGGGCTGGGAGGGGAGCCCCAGCATTTT.

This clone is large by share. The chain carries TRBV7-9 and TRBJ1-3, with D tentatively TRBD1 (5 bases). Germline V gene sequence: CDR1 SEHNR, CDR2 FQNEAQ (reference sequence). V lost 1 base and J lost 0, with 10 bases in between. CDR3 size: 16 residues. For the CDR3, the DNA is TGTGCCAGCAGCTTAGACACAGGAATCTCTGGAAACACCATATATTTT. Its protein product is CASSLDTGISGNTIYF.